The clone carrying this TCR beta chain showed up just once. Its antigen is not known. This record comes from a study of T cell responses to AZD1222 COVID-19 vaccine. Study as a whole: Second doses that came at about 4 or about 12 weeks were put together. The study's findings and limits: Clonal diversity was possibly underestimated; the donors were predominantly white British and more often female. Just six people given AZD1222 tested seropositive at baseline. Unmutated regions of variants are reportedly targeted by nearly half of spike-specific TCRs.

Generated by immunoSEQ multiplex PCR, the TCRdb table keeps only in-frame clones and is missing some. The sample carries 130,000 or so clones, over 90% recorded once. This CDR3 is 19 amino acids long. Trimming took 4 bases from V and 1 from J; bases not matched to a gene: 16. CDR1 SGHNT and CDR2 YENEEA come from the germline V gene. Sequenced here: peripheral blood, sampled on day 0 of AZD1222 vaccination. The chain couples TRBV11-3 to TRBJ2-3; TRBD1 matches at 8 bases. This receptor was identified in an adult in good health. This CDR3 reads CASSSFRRQGAVGTDTQYF. DNA of the CDR3: TGTGCCAGCAGCTCCTTCCGAAGGCAGGGGGCCGTTGGCACAGATACGCAGTATTTT.